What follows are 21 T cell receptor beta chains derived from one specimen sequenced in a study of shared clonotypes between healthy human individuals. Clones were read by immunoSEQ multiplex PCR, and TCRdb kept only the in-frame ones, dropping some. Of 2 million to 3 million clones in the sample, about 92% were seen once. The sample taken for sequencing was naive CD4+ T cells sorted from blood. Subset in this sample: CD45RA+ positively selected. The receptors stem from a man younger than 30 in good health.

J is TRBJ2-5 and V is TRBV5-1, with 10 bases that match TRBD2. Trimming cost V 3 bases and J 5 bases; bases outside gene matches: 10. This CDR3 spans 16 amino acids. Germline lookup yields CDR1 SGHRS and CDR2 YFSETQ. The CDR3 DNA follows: TGCGCCAGCAGCTGGTTACGAGCGGGGGGGTACGAGACCCAGTACTTC. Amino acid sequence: CASSWLRAGGYETQYF.

The CDR3 DNA sequence: TGTGCCAGCATTAGTGGGCAAGGCGGTCGCAACTATGGCTACACCTTC. Protein sequence: CASISGQGGRNYGYTF. This chain uses TRBV5-6 with TRBJ1-2; D is undetermined. The CDR3 has 16 residues. The V gene lost 6 bases and the J gene lost 2 bases, with 20 bases spanning the gap. Germline CDR1 reads SGHDT; CDR2 reads YYEEEE.

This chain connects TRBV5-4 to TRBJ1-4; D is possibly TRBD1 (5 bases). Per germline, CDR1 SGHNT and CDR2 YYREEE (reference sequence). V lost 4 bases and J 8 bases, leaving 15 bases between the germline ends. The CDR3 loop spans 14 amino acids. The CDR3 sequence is CASSEPGAREKLFF. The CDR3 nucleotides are TGTGCCAGCAGCGAGCCCGGGGCCCGGGAAAAACTGTTTTTT.

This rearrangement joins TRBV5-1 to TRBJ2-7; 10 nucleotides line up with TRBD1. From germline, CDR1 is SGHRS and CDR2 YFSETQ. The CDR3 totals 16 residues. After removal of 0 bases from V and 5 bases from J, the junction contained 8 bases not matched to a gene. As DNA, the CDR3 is TGCGCCAGCAGCTTGGAAACGGGACAGGGGTCCAACGAGCAGTACTTC. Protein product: CASSLETGQGSNEQYF.

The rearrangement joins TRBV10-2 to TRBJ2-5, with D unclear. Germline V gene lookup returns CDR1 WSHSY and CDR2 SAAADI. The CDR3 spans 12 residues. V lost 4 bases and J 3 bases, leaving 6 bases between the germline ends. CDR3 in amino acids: CASSGLKETQYF. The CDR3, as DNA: TGCGCCAGCAGTGGACTTAAAGAGACCCAGTACTTC.

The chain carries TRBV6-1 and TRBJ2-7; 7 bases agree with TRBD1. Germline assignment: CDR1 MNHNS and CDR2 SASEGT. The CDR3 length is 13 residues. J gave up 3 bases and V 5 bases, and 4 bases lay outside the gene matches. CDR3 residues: CASSRDRNYEQYF. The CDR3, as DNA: TGTGCCAGCAGTAGGGACAGAAACTACGAGCAGTACTTC.

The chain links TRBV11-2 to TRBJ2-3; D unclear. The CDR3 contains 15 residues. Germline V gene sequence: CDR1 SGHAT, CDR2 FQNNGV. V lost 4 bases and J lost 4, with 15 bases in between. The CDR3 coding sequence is TGTGCCAGCAGCTCCACATGGGGTGGCGCAGATACGCAGTATTTT. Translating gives CASSSTWGGADTQYF. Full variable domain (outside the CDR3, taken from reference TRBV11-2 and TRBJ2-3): EAGVAQSPRYKIIEKRQSVAFWCNPISGHATLYWYQQILGQGPKLLIQFQNNGVVDDSQLPKDRFSAERLKGVDSTLKIQPAKLEDSAVYLCASSSTWGGADTQYFGPGTRLTVL.

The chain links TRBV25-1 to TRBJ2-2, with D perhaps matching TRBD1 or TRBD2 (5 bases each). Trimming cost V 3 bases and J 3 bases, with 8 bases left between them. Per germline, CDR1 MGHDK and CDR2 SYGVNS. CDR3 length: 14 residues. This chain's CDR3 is CASSEGPDTGELFF. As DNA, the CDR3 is TGTGCCAGCAGTGAGGGACCGGACACCGGGGAGCTGTTTTTT.

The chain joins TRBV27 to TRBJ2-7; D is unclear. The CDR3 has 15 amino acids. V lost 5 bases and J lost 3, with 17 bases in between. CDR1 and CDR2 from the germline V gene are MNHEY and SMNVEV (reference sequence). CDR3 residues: CASSPRLRINYEQYF. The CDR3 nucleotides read TGTGCCAGCAGTCCCCGACTTAGGATAAACTACGAGCAGTACTTC.

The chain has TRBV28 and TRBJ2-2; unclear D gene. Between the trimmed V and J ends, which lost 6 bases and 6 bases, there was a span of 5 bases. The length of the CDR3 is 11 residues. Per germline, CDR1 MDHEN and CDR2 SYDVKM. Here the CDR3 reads CASSVSGELFF. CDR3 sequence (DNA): TGTGCCAGCAGCGTTTCCGGGGAGCTGTTTTTT.

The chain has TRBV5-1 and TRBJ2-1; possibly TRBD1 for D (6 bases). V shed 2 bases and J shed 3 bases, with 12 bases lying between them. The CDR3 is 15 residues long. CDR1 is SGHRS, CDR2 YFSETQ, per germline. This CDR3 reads CASSFPGQSYNEQFF. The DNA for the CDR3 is TGCGCCAGCAGCTTCCCAGGACAGAGCTACAATGAGCAGTTCTTC.

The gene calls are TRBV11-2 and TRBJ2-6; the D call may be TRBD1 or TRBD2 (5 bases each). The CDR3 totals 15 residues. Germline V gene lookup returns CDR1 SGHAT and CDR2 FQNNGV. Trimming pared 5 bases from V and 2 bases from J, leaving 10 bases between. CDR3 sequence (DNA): TGTGCCAGCAGCCCCCTGGGGGCTGGGGCCAACGTCCTGACTTTC. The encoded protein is CASSPLGAGANVLTF.

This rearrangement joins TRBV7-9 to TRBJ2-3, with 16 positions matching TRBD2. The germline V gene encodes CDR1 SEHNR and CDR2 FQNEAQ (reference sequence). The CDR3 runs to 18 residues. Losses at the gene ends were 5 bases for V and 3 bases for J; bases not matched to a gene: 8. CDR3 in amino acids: CASSLGTSGRAETDTQYF. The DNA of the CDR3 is TGTGCCAGCAGCCTAGGGACTAGCGGGAGGGCCGAGACAGATACGCAGTATTTT.

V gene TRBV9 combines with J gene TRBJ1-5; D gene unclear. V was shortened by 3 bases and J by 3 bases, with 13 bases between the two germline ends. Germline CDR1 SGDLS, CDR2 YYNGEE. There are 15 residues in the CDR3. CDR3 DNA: TGTGCCAGCAGCGCGAGTGGTAGAAACAATCAGCCCCAGCATTTT. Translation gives CASSASGRNNQPQHF.

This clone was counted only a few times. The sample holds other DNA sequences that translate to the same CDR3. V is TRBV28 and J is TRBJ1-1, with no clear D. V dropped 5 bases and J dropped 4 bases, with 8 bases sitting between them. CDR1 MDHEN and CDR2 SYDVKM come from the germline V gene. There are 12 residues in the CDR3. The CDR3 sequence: CASSPLGTEAFF. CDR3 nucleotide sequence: TGTGCCAGCAGTCCTCTGGGCACTGAAGCTTTCTTT.

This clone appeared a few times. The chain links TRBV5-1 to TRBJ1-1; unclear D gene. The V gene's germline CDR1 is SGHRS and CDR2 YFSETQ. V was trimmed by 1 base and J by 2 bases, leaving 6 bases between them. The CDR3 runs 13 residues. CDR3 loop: CASSLPTNTEAFF. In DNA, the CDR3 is TGCGCCAGCAGCTTGCCCACTAACACTGAAGCTTTCTTT.

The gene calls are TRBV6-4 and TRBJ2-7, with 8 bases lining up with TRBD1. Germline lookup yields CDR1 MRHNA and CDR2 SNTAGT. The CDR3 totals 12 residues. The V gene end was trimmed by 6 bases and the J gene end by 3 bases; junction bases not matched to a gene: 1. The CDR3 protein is CASRTGGYEQYF. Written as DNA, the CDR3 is TGTGCCAGCAGAACAGGGGGCTACGAGCAGTACTTC.

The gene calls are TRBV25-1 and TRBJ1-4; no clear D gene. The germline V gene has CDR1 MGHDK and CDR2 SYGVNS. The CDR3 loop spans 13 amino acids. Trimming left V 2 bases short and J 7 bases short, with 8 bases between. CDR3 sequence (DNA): TGTGCCAGCAGTGAAGGGTCGGGTGAAAAACTGTTTTTT. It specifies CASSEGSGEKLFF.

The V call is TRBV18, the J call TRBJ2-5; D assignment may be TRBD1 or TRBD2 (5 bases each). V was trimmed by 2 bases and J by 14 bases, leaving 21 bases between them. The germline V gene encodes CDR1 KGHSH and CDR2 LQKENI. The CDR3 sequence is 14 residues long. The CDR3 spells CASSPGTYRDGVYF. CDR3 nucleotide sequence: TGTGCCAGCTCACCAGGAACATACCGGGACGGAGTCTACTTC.

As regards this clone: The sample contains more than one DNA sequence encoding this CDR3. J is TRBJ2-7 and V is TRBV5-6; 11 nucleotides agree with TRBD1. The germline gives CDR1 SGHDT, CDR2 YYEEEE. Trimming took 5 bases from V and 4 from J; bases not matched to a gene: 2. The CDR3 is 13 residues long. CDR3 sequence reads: CASSRDRGYEQYF. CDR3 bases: TGTGCCAGCAGTCGGGACAGGGGGTACGAGCAGTACTTC.

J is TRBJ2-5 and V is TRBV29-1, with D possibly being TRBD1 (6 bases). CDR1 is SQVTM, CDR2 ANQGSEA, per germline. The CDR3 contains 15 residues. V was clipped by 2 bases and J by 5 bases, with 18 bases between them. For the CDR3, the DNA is TGCAGCGTTGAACACTCTGTCGAAAGGGGGGAGACCCAGTACTTC. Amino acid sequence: CSVEHSVERGETQYF.